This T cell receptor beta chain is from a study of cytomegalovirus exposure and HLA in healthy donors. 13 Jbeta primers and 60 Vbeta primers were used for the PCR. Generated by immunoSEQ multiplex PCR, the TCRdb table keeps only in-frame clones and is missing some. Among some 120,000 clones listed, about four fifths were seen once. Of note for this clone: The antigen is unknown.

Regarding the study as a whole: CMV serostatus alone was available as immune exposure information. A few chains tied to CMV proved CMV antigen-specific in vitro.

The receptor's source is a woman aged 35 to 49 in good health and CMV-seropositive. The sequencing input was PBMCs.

In DNA, the CDR3 is TGTGCCATCACCGTACTAGCGGGGGAGCAGTTCTTC. Translation gives CAITVLAGEQFF. The rearrangement links TRBV10-3 to TRBJ2-1; 10 bases align to TRBD2. Germline CDR1 ENHRY, CDR2 SYGVKD. CDR3 length equals 12 residues. The V segment lost 7 bases and the J segment 10 bases; nucleotides outside the gene matches: 4.